This T cell receptor beta chain is from a study of blood T cell repertoires in COVID-19. This CDR3 region has 11 residues. The table came from immunoSEQ multiplex PCR; TCRdb's copy has only in-frame clones and leaves some out. The sample records some 170,000 clones, 75% to 80% being singletons. The rearrangement uses TRBV21-1 and TRBJ1-5. TRBV21-1 corresponds to a pseudogene. The sequencing input was peripheral blood. The receptor was isolated from a woman in her sixties or seventies with acute or convalescent COVID-19. For the CDR3, the DNA is TGTGCCACCCACCACGGGCAGCCCCAGCATTTT. Translating it yields CATHHGQPQHF.